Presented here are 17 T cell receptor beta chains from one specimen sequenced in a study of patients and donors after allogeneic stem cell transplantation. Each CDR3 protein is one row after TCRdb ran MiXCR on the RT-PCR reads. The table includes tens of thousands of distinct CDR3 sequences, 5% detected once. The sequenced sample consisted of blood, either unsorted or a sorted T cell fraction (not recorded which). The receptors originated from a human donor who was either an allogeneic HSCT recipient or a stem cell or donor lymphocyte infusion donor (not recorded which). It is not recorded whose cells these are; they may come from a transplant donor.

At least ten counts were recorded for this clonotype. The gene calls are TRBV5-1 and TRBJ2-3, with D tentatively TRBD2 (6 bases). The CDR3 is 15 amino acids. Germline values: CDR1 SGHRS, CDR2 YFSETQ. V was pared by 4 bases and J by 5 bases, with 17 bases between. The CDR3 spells CASSPGSGGGDTQYF. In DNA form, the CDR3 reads TGCGCCAGCAGCCCGGGTAGCGGTGGTGGAGATACGCAGTATTTT.

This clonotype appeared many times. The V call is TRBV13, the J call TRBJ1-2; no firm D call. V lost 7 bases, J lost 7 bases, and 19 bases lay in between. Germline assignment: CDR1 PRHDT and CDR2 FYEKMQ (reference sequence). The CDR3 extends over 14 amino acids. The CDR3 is CASTYGPRSGGYTF. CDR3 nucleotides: TGTGCCAGCACTTACGGACCGCGATCGGGTGGCTACACCTTC.

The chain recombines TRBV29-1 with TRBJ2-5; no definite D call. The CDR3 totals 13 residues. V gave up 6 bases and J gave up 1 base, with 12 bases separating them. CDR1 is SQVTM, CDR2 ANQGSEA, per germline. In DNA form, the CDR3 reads TGCAGCGTCGCTAAGGAGCTCCAAGAGACCCAGTACTTC. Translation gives CSVAKELQETQYF.

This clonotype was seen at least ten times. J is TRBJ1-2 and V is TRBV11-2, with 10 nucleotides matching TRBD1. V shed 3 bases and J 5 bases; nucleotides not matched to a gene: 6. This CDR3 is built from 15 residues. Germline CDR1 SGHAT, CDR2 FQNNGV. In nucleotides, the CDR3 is TGTGCCAGCAGCTTGTTGGGACAGGGGTCATATGGCTACACCTTC. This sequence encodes CASSLLGQGSYGYTF. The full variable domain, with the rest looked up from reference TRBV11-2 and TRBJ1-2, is EAGVAQSPRYKIIEKRQSVAFWCNPISGHATLYWYQQILGQGPKLLIQFQNNGVVDDSQLPKDRFSAERLKGVDSTLKIQPAKLEDSAVYLCASSLLGQGSYGYTFGSGTRLTVV.

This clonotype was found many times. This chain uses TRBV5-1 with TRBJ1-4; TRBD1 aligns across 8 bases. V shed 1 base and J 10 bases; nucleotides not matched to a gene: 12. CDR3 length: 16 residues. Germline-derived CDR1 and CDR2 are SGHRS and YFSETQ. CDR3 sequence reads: CASSLSNQGAVGKLFF. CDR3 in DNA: TGCGCCAGCAGCTTGTCGAACCAGGGGGCGGTAGGAAAACTGTTTTTT.

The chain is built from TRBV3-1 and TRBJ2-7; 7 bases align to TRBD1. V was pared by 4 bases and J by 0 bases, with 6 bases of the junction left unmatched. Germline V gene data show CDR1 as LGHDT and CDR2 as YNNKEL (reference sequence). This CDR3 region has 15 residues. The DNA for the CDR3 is TGTGCCAGCAGCCCACGGACAGGCCTCTCCTACGAGCAGTACTTC. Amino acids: CASSPRTGLSYEQYF.

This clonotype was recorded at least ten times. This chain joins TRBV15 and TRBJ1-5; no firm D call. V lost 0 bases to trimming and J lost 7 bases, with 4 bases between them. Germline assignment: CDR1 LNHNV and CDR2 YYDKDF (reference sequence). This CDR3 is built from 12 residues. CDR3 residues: CATSRDMQPQHF. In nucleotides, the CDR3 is TGTGCCACCAGCAGAGATATGCAGCCCCAGCATTTT.

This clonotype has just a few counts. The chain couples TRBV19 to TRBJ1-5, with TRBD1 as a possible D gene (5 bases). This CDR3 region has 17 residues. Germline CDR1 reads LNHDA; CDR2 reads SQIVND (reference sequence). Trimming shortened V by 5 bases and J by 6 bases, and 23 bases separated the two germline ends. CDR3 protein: CASSAFTGAASGQPQHF. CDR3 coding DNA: TGTGCCAGTAGTGCCTTTACAGGCGCGGCTTCGGGTCAGCCCCAGCATTTT.

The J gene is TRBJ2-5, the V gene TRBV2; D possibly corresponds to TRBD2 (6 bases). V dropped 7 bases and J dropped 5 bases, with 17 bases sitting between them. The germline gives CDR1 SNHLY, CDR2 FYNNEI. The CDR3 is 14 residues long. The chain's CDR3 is CASKTGTGEETQYF. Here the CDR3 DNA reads TGTGCCAGCAAGACCGGGACTGGCGAGGAGACCCAGTACTTC.

Written as DNA, the CDR3 is TGTGCCAGCAGTGAAACTACTGGGGGGGAAGAGACCCAGTACTTC. Its protein product is CASSETTGGEETQYF. The rearrangement links TRBV2 to TRBJ2-5; 7 bases are shared with TRBD2. CDR1 and CDR2 (germline): SNHLY, FYNNEI. V gave up 2 bases and J gave up 3 bases; unmatched junction bases: 6. This CDR3 has 15 residues.

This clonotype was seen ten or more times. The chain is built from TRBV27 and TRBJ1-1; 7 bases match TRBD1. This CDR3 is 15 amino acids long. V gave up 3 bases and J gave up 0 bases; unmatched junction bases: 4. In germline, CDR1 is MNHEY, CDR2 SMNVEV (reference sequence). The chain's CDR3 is CASSLTGRLNTEAFF. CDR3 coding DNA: TGTGCCAGCAGTTTGACAGGGAGGCTGAACACTGAAGCTTTCTTT.

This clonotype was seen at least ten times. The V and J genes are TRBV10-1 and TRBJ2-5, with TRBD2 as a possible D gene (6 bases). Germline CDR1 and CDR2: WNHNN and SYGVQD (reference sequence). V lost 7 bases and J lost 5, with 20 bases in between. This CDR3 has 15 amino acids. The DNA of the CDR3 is TGCGCCAGCAACCCTCTAGCACCTGGAGGGGAGACCCAGTACTTC. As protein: CASNPLAPGGETQYF.

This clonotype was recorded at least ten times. The CDR3 nucleotides are TGTGCCAGCAGCTTAGATGCAGGCTACACGGAGCAGTTCTTC. This translates into CASSLDAGYTEQFF. The J gene is TRBJ2-1, the V gene TRBV11-2; D not certain. Trimming cost V 0 bases and J 10 bases, with 13 bases left between them. The V gene's germline CDR1 is SGHAT and CDR2 FQNNGV. CDR3 length: 14 amino acids.

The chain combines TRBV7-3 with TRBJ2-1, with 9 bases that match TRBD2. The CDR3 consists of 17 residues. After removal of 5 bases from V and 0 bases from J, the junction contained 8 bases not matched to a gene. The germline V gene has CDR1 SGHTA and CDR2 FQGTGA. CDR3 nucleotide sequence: TGTGCCAGCAGCCCCCGCGAAGCGGGGGGCTCCTACAATGAGCAGTTCTTC. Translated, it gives CASSPREAGGSYNEQFF. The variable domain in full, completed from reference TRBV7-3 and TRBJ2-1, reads GAGVSQTPSNKVTEKGKYVELRCDPISGHTALYWYRQSLGQGPEFLIYFQGTGAADDSGLPNDRFFAVRPEGSVSTLKIQRTERGDSAVYLCASSPREAGGSYNEQFFGPGTRLTVL.

In nucleotides, the CDR3 is TGTGCCAGCAGCCCTGAGGCGGCTGGGGCCAACGTCCTGACTTTC. This translates into CASSPEAAGANVLTF. This sequence joins TRBV7-3 and TRBJ2-6; D unclear. CDR1 SGHTA and CDR2 FQGTGA come from the germline V gene. CDR3 length: 15 amino acids. Trimming removed 5 bases at V and 2 bases at J, with 10 bases between.

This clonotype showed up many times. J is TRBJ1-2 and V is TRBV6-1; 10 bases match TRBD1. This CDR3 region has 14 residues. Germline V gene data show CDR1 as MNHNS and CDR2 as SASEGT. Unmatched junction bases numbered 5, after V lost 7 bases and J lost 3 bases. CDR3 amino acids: CASNDRGRDYGYTF. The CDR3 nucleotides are TGTGCCAGCAACGACAGGGGGCGAGACTATGGCTACACCTTC.

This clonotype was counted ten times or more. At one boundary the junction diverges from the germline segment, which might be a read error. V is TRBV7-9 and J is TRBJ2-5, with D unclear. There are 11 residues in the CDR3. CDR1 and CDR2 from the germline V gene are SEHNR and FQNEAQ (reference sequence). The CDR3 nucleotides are TGTGCCAGCAGCTTGGAATACTATCCTGTCTTC. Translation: CASSLEYYPVF.